A single sample is the source of the 10 T cell receptor beta chains below, sequenced in a study of blood T cell repertoires in COVID-19. TCRdb's table, derived via immunoSEQ multiplex PCR, lists solely in-frame clones and lacks some. This table has hundreds of thousands of clones, approximately 90% appearing once. The sequenced sample was PBMCs or T cells enriched from blood (not recorded which). The receptors derive from a woman aged 25 to 39 who had recovered from COVID-19.

This rearrangement joins TRBV7-6 to TRBJ2-6, with D possibly being TRBD1 (6 bases). The germline V gene encodes CDR1 SGHVS and CDR2 FNYEAQ. The CDR3 has 17 residues. Trimming cost V 4 bases and J 0 bases, with 13 bases left between them. For the CDR3, the DNA is TGTGCCAGCAGCTCCACCGCCAGGGGCTCTGGGGCCAACGTCCTGACTTTC. Amino acids: CASSSTARGSGANVLTF.

This sequence joins TRBV7-6 and TRBJ2-7; 7 positions agree with TRBD1. CDR1 SGHVS and CDR2 FNYEAQ come from the germline V gene. V lost 3 bases and J lost 6; bases outside the gene matches: 2. CDR3 length: 12 residues. In DNA form, the CDR3 reads TGTGCCAGCAGCTTCCCAGGGGGCGAGCAGTACTTC. Translated, it gives CASSFPGGEQYF.

J is TRBJ2-1 and V is TRBV7-2; the D gene is possibly TRBD2 (6 bases). The CDR3 totals 13 residues. Germline CDR1 and CDR2: SGHTA and FQGNSA. The ends were cut back, 1 base at V and 9 bases at J, with 10 bases in the middle. CDR3: CASSLDRAGEQFF. The CDR3 DNA sequence: TGTGCCAGCAGCTTAGATCGAGCGGGTGAGCAGTTCTTC.

V is TRBV5-4 and J is TRBJ2-1, with a weak D call TRBD1 (7 bases). The germline CDR1 and CDR2 sequences are SGHNT and YYREEE (reference sequence). Trimming took off 6 bases at V and 6 bases at J, with 16 bases between the two ends. The CDR3 loop spans 14 amino acids. DNA of the CDR3: TGTGCCAGCACCCAGGGGGGCAGGGGCAATGAGCAGTTCTTC. Encoded protein: CASTQGGRGNEQFF.

The chain joins TRBV18 to TRBJ1-2; a possible D gene is TRBD1 (5 bases). Germline-derived CDR1 and CDR2 are KGHSH and LQKENI. V dropped 6 bases and J dropped 3 bases, with 11 bases sitting between them. The CDR3 loop spans 13 amino acids. The CDR3 loop is CASSLVGDYGYTF. In DNA form, the CDR3 reads TGTGCCAGCTCCCTCGTAGGGGACTATGGCTACACCTTC.

The chain is built from TRBV21-1 and TRBJ2-1; the D call TRBD2 from the table was never checked on the DNA. TRBV21-1 is assigned pseudogene status. The CDR3 is 14 residues long. DNA for the CDR3: TGTGCCAGCAGCAAAAAGAGAAACTACAATGAGCAGTTCTTC. It yields the protein CASSKKRNYNEQFF.

V usage is TRBV11-3 and J usage is TRBJ2-5; D is uncertain. There are 13 residues in the CDR3. V dropped 2 bases and J dropped 2 bases, with 6 bases sitting between them. Germline V lookup: CDR1 SGHNT, CDR2 YENEEA. CDR3 sequence: CASSLQDQETQYF. CDR3 nucleotide sequence: TGTGCCAGCAGCTTACAGGATCAAGAGACCCAGTACTTC.

The genes are TRBV30 and TRBJ1-5, with a possible D match to TRBD1 (5 bases). The CDR3 contains 15 residues. The V end lost 3 bases, the J end lost 0 bases, and 12 bases lay between the germline ends. From germline, CDR1 is GTSNPN and CDR2 SVGIG (reference sequence). The CDR3, as DNA: TGTGCCTGGAGCGGGGCGGGATCTAGCAATCAGCCCCAGCATTTT. The encoded protein is CAWSGAGSSNQPQHF.

CDR3 region: CASSRPMSGGYGYTF. The CDR3 DNA follows: TGTGCCAGCAGCCGACCCATGTCAGGGGGATATGGCTACACCTTC. This chain uses TRBV28 with TRBJ1-2, with 7 positions matching TRBD1. The CDR3 is 15 amino acids. V shed 6 bases and J 5 bases; nucleotides not matched to a gene: 12. The germline gives CDR1 MDHEN, CDR2 SYDVKM.

The V and J genes are TRBV18 and TRBJ1-3; D gene unclear. This CDR3 has 16 residues. Trimming took off 2 bases at V and 2 bases at J, with 13 bases between the two ends. Germline-derived CDR1 and CDR2 are KGHSH and LQKENI. CDR3 protein: CASSPEPSVAGNTIYF. CDR3 sequence (DNA): TGTGCCAGCTCACCAGAACCCTCGGTGGCTGGAAACACCATATATTTT.